This T cell receptor beta chain was observed in a study of cytomegalovirus exposure and HLA in healthy donors. Overall study results and limits: Analysis performed later showed TCR beta chains linked to HLA being more clonally expanded than equally common others.

The PCR made use of 60 Vbeta and 13 Jbeta primers. Produced via immunoSEQ multiplex PCR; TCRdb's table is partial and in-frame only. This sample yields 100,000 to 140,000 clones, of which 60% to 80% are seen a single time; approximately 2.2% belongs to the top ten. This clone was seen more than once but under ten times. Antigen unknown. The material sequenced was PBMCs. The clonotype originates from a man younger than 30 in good health and CMV-seronegative.

The DNA for the CDR3 is TGTGCCAGCAGTGTAGTGGGCCGCGGGGAGGAGGGTTCCTACGAGCAGTACTTC. It translates to CASSVVGRGEEGSYEQYF. The chain uses TRBV2 and TRBJ2-7; perhaps TRBD2 as D (6 bases). Deletions cut 4 bases from V and 1 base from J, with 23 bases between. Germline V lookup: CDR1 SNHLY, CDR2 FYNNEI. The CDR3 contains 18 residues.